One TCR beta chain is described in this entry. The V gene end was trimmed by 6 bases and the J gene end by 3 bases; junction bases not matched to a gene: 8. The CDR3 runs to 15 residues. CDR1 is MNHEY, CDR2 SMNVEV, per germline (reference sequence). The sample is drawn from a study of OX40 agonist ivuxolimab in advanced cancers. Study summary: Prior anti-PD-1, anti-PD-L1 or anti-CTLA-4 therapy did not bar entry, and approximately 43% had some.

Assay used: immunoSEQ multiplex PCR; TCRdb lists only in-frame clones, some missing. The sample holds about 64,000 clones; roughly 84% are singletons and the top ten take around 2.1%. Autoimmune disease history or systemic immunosuppression was exclusionary. With baseline, cycle 4 day 1, and cycle 7 day 1 as timepoints, blood was sampled. This TCR was sampled from an adult with an advanced solid tumor such as melanoma, head and neck, liver or kidney cancer. Material: CD4+ or CD8+ T cells sorted from blood, obtained in a trial of the OX40 agonist ivuxolimab. The chain carries TRBV27 and TRBJ2-3; TRBD2 agrees at 8 bases. CDR3 in DNA: TGTGCCAGCAGACTCGGGGGGGCCAAGACAGATACGCAGTATTTT. Residues: CASRLGGAKTDTQYF.